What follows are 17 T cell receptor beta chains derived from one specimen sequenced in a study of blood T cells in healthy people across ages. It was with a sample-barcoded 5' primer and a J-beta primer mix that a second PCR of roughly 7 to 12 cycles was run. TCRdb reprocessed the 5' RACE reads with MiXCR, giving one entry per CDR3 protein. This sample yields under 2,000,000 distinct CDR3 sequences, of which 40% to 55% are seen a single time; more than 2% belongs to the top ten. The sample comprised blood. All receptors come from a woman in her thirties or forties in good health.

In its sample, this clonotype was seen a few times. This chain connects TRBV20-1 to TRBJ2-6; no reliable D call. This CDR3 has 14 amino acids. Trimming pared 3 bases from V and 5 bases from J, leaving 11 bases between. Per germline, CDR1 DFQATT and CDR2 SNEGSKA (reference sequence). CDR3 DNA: TGCAGTGCTAGGGGCAGTCTCTGGGCCAACGTCCTGACTTTC. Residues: CSARGSLWANVLTF.

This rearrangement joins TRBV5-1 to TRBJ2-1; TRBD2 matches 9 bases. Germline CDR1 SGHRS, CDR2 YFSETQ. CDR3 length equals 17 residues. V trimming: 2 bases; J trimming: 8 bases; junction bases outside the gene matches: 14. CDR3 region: CASSFVAVAGVLDEQFF. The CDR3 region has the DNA TGCGCCAGCAGCTTTGTTGCCGTAGCGGGGGTGTTGGATGAGCAGTTCTTC.

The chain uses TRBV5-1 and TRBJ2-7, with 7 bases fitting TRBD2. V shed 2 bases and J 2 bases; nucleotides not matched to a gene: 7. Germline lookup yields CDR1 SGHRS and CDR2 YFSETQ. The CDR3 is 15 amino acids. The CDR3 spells CASSFQTAGTYEQYF. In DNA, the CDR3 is TGCGCCAGCAGCTTCCAGACAGCGGGGACCTACGAGCAGTACTTC.

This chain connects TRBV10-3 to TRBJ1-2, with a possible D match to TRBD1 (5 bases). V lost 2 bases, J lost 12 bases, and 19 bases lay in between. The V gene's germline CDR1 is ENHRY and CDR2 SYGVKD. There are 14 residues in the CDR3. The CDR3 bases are TGTGCCATCAGTGAGGGGGGGGGAAGGCCCCTAAACACCTTC. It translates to CAISEGGGRPLNTF.

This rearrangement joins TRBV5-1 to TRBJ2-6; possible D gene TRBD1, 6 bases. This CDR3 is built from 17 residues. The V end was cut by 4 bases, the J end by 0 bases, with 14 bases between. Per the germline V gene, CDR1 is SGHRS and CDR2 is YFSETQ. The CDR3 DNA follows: TGCGCCAGCAGCCCAACAGGGTTGGGCTCTGGGGCCAACGTCCTGACTTTC. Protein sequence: CASSPTGLGSGANVLTF.

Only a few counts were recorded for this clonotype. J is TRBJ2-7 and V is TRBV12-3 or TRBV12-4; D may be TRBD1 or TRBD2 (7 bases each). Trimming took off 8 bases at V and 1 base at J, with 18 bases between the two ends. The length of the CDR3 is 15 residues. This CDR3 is CASRRNQGGSYEQYF. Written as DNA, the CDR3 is TGTGCCAGCCGAAGAAACCAGGGGGGGTCCTACGAGCAGTACTTC.

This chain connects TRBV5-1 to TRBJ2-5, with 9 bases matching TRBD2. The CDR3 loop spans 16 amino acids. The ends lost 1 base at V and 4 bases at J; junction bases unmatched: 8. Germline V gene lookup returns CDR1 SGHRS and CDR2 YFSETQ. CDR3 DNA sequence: TGCGCCAGCAGCTTGCCGGCGGGGGGGCTTCGAGAGACCCAGTACTTC. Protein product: CASSLPAGGLRETQYF. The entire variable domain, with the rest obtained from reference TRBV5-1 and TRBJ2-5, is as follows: KAGVTQTPRYLIKTRGQQVTLSCSPISGHRSVSWYQQTPGQGLQFLFEYFSETQRNKGNFPGRFSGRQFSNSRSEMNVSTLELGDSALYLCASSLPAGGLRETQYFGPGTRLLVL.

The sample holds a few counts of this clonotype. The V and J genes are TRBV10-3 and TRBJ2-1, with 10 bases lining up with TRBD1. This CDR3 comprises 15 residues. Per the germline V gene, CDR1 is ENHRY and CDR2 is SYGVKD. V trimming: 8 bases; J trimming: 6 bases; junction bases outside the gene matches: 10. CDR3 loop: CAIGMTGGLGNEQFF. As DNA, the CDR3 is TGTGCCATCGGGATGACAGGGGGCCTGGGCAATGAGCAGTTCTTC.

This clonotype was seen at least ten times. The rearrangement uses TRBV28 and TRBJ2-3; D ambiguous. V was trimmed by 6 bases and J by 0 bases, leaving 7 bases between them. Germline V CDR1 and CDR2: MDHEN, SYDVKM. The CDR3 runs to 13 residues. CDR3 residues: CASRPPSTDTQYF. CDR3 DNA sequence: TGTGCCAGCAGACCCCCTAGCACAGATACGCAGTATTTT.

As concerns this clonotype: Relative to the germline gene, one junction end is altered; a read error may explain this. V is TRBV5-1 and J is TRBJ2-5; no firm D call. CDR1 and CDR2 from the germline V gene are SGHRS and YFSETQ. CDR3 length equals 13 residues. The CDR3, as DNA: TGCGCCAGCAGCTTGGGCCCACAAGAGACCCTGTACTTC. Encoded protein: CASSLGPQETLYF.

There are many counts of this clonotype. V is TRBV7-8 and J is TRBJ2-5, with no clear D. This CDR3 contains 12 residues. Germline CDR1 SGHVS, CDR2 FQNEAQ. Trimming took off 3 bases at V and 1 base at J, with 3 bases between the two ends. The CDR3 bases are TGTGCCAGCAGCTTCCTCCAAGAGACCCAGTACTTC. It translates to CASSFLQETQYF.

The CDR3 DNA follows: TGTGCCACCAGACCTAACAGGGTCGCTAATGAAAAACTGTTTTTT. It yields the protein CATRPNRVANEKLFF. V usage is TRBV15 and J usage is TRBJ1-4, with D possibly being TRBD1 (6 bases). This CDR3 has 15 amino acids. Germline V gene data show CDR1 as LNHNV and CDR2 as YYDKDF (reference sequence). V lost 6 bases and J lost 3, with 14 bases in between.

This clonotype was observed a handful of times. The DNA of the CDR3 is TGTGCCAGCAGTCCCACGGGACTAGCGGGGGGAGGTGATGAGCAGTTCTTC. Its translation: CASSPTGLAGGGDEQFF. This rearrangement joins TRBV27 to TRBJ2-1, with 15 positions matching TRBD2. V lost 5 bases and J lost 8; bases outside the gene matches: 10. This CDR3 has 17 amino acids. CDR1 and CDR2 from the germline V gene are MNHEY and SMNVEV (reference sequence).

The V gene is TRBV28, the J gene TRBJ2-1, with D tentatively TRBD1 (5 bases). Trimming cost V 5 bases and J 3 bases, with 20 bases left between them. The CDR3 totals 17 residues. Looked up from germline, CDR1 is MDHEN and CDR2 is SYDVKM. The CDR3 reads CASSDPSGSGHYNEQFF. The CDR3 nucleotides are TGTGCCAGCAGTGATCCTTCCGGGTCAGGACACTACAATGAGCAGTTCTTC.

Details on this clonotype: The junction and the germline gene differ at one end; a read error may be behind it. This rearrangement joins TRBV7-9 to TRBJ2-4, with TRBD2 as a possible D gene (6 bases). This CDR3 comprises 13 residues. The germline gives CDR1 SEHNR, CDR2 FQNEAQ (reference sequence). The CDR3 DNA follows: TGTGCCGGCAGCTGGGACTTGGTGGATATTCAGTACTTC. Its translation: CAGSWDLVDIQYF.

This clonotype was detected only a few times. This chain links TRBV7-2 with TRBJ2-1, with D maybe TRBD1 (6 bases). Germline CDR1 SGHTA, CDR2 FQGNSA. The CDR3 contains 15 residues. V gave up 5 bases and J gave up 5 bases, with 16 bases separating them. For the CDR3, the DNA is TGTGCCAGCAGCCCCCACAGGGTCTCGGACAATGAGCAGTTCTTC. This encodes CASSPHRVSDNEQFF.

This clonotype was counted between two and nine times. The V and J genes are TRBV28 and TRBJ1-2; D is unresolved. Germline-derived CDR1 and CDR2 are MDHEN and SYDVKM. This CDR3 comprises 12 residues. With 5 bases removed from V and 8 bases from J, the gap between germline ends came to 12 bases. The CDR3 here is CASSPQVQGYTF. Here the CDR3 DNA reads TGTGCCAGCAGTCCCCAGGTGCAAGGCTACACCTTC.